A single sample gave rise to the 18 T cell receptor beta chains below, sequenced in a study of radiotherapy plus CTLA-4 blockade in lung cancer. Only in-frame clones appear in the TCRdb table, and some are missing; sequencing was by immunoSEQ multiplex PCR. Of over 14,000 clones listed, less than 75% are singletons. Source: peripheral blood, taken from a patient treated with radiotherapy plus ipilimumab. The receptor source for this set is a human donor with non-small cell lung cancer whose response to radiotherapy plus ipilimumab could not be evaluated.

The chain combines TRBV6-5 with TRBJ1-1; D unclear. The ends were cut back, 1 base at V and 8 bases at J, with 8 bases in the middle. Germline-derived CDR1 and CDR2 are MNHEY and SVGAGI. The CDR3 length is 12 residues. CDR3 in DNA: TGTGCCAGCAGTTACTGGCGGGGAGAAGCTTTCTTT. Translation: CASSYWRGEAFF.

The chain links TRBV7-2 to TRBJ2-5; the match to TRBD1 covers 8 bases. The CDR3 spans 14 residues. CDR1 and CDR2 (germline): SGHTA, FQGNSA. Unmatched junction bases numbered 4, after V lost 3 bases and J lost 4 bases. The CDR3 DNA sequence: TGTGCCAGCAGCTTTGATCAGGGGGCAGAGACCCAGTACTTC. Protein: CASSFDQGAETQYF.

V gene TRBV5-1 combines with J gene TRBJ1-2; D might be TRBD1 (6 bases). This CDR3 contains 14 residues. The germline V gene has CDR1 SGHRS and CDR2 YFSETQ. The V end lost 4 bases, the J end lost 6 bases, and 16 bases lay between the germline ends. Here the CDR3 DNA reads TGCGCCAGCAGCCCGGACGGGGGGCTGAATGGCTACACCTTC. This encodes CASSPDGGLNGYTF.

V gene TRBV6-6 combines with J gene TRBJ1-4; no firm D call. Trimming pared 2 bases from V and 7 bases from J, leaving 11 bases between. The CDR3 covers 14 residues. Germline CDR1 reads MNHNY; CDR2 reads SVGAGI (reference sequence). The CDR3 reads CASSYGQRVEKLFF. The CDR3 DNA reads TGTGCCAGCAGTTACGGTCAGCGGGTTGAAAAACTGTTTTTT.

This rearrangement joins TRBV12-5 to TRBJ2-2; 12 bases map to TRBD2. The J segment lost 4 bases and the V segment lost 6 bases, leaving 6 bases of the junction unmatched. The CDR3 covers 16 residues. Per the germline V gene, CDR1 is LGHNT and CDR2 is FRNRAP. CDR3 loop: CASGPGLAGPTGELFF. The CDR3 DNA follows: TGTGCTAGTGGCCCCGGACTAGCGGGGCCCACCGGGGAGCTGTTTTTT.

In this sample, this clone is medium-sized (0.01 to 0.1%). The rearrangement joins TRBV4-2 to TRBJ1-4; D gene unclear. CDR1 and CDR2 from the germline V gene are LGHNA and YNFKEQ. The CDR3 has 17 amino acids. Trimming took 0 bases from V and 1 from J, leaving 12 bases between them. The CDR3 region is CASSQDLIRGTNEKLFF. The CDR3 DNA is TGTGCCAGCAGCCAAGATCTGATCCGGGGAACTAATGAAAAACTGTTTTTT.

The chain uses TRBV27 and TRBJ1-3; 8 nucleotides match TRBD1. The CDR3 extends over 14 amino acids. In germline, CDR1 is MNHEY, CDR2 SMNVEV (reference sequence). The ends lost 6 bases at V and 2 bases at J; junction bases unmatched: 3. CDR3 residues: CASRQTGAGNTIYF. The CDR3 nucleotides read TGTGCCAGCAGACAGACAGGGGCTGGAAACACCATATATTTT.

The rearrangement links TRBV5-1 to TRBJ2-3; D is unresolved. Germline V gives CDR1 SGHRS, CDR2 YFSETQ. Trimming shortened V by 4 bases and J by 7 bases, and 13 bases separated the two germline ends. This CDR3 is 13 amino acids long. CDR3 DNA sequence: TGCGCCAGCAGCCTAGAGCCAAAGCATACGCAGTATTTT. Translation: CASSLEPKHTQYF.

The chain couples TRBV20-1 to TRBJ2-5; 7 nucleotides align to TRBD2. Germline V lookup: CDR1 DFQATT, CDR2 SNEGSKA (reference sequence). V was clipped by 4 bases and J by 7 bases; unmatched bases: 0. The CDR3 covers 10 residues. The CDR3 protein is CSATGGTQYF. The CDR3 nucleotides read TGCAGTGCTACGGGGGGGACCCAGTACTTC.

J is TRBJ2-2 and V is TRBV27, with a tentative D call TRBD2 (6 bases). The CDR3 runs 14 residues. V gave up 2 bases and J gave up 7 bases, with 11 bases separating them. CDR1 and CDR2 from the germline V gene are MNHEY and SMNVEV (reference sequence). The CDR3 here is CASSLGSGVGELFF. As DNA, the CDR3 is TGTGCCAGCAGTTTAGGTTCGGGGGTCGGGGAGCTGTTTTTT.

The rearrangement uses TRBV27 and TRBJ1-2; 7 nucleotides line up with TRBD1. Trimming took 10 bases from V and 7 from J; bases not matched to a gene: 9. There are 12 residues in the CDR3. Germline V lookup: CDR1 MNHEY, CDR2 SMNVEV (reference sequence). The CDR3 sequence is CATQGRGFGYTF. The CDR3 coding sequence is TGTGCCACACAGGGGAGAGGTTTTGGCTACACCTTC.

The genes are TRBV5-1 and TRBJ1-2; weak D call: TRBD1 (6 bases). The CDR3 is 15 residues long. Between the trimmed V and J ends, which lost 3 bases and 7 bases, there was a span of 19 bases. Germline V gene data show CDR1 as SGHRS and CDR2 as YFSETQ. CDR3 protein: CASSSNPGLRGGYTF. CDR3 coding DNA: TGCGCCAGCAGCTCAAATCCAGGACTCAGGGGTGGCTACACCTTC.

The sample holds one count of this clone. V gene TRBV6-5 combines with J gene TRBJ1-1; D gene uncertain. The V end was cut by 0 bases, the J end by 0 bases, with 8 bases between. This CDR3 region has 15 residues. CDR1 is MNHEY and CDR2 is SVGAGI in the germline V gene. The CDR3 loop is CASSYSRSMNTEAFF. The DNA of the CDR3 is TGTGCCAGCAGTTACTCACGGAGCATGAACACTGAAGCTTTCTTT.

This chain joins TRBV5-4 and TRBJ1-2; D not resolved. The CDR3 sequence is 15 residues long. Trimming left V 0 bases short and J 3 bases short, with 12 bases between. Germline V gene sequence: CDR1 SGHNT, CDR2 YYREEE (reference sequence). CDR3: CASSLGGVPHYGYTF. The CDR3 DNA reads TGTGCCAGCAGCTTGGGTGGAGTCCCCCACTATGGCTACACCTTC.

Here the CDR3 DNA reads TGTGCCAGTAGTATGGGACAGGCATACAATCAGCCCCAGCATTTT. Protein: CASSMGQAYNQPQHF. The chain carries TRBV19 and TRBJ1-5, with 8 bases fitting TRBD1. The CDR3 covers 15 residues. V gave up 3 bases and J gave up 3 bases; unmatched junction bases: 4. Germline-derived CDR1 and CDR2 are LNHDA and SQIVND (reference sequence). Drawing the rest from reference TRBV19 and TRBJ1-5, the complete variable domain is DGGITQSPKYLFRKEGQNVTLSCEQNLNHDAMYWYRQDPGQGLRLIYYSQIVNDFQKGDIAEGYSVSREKKESFPLTVTSAQKNPTAFYLCASSMGQAYNQPQHFGDGTRLSIL.

The rearrangement joins TRBV7-6 to TRBJ1-5, with TRBD1 identical over 7 bases. The CDR3 length is 15 residues. Trimming removed 2 bases from V and 6 bases from J; junction bases left unmatched: 7. Per the germline V gene, CDR1 is SGHVS and CDR2 is FNYEAQ. Written as DNA, the CDR3 is TGTGCCAGCAGCTTAACCACAGGGGCGGGTCAGCCCCAGCATTTT. It encodes CASSLTTGAGQPQHF.

The J gene is TRBJ2-2, the V gene TRBV7-9; D might be TRBD2 (5 bases). The CDR3 has 14 residues. Trimming shortened V by 3 bases and J by 7 bases, and 12 bases separated the two germline ends. The germline gives CDR1 SEHNR, CDR2 FQNEAQ (reference sequence). This CDR3 is CASSFDNGGGELFF. CDR3 coding DNA: TGTGCCAGCAGCTTTGACAATGGAGGCGGGGAGCTGTTTTTT.

Comments on this clone: The junction and the germline gene differ at one end; a read error may be behind it. The gene calls are TRBV10-2 and TRBJ1-6; possibly TRBD1 for D (5 bases). The CDR3 has 15 amino acids. CDR1 and CDR2 (germline): WSHSY, SAAADI. The CDR3 is CASSDLRGNNPPLHF. In DNA, the CDR3 is TGCGCCAGCAGTGACTTGCGGGGGAATAATCCACCCCTCCACTTT.